The 20 T cell receptor beta chains below come from one sample, sequenced in a study of T cells after yellow fever vaccination. TCRdb reanalysed the 5' RACE reads using MiXCR and keeps one entry per CDR3 protein. Of 4,000 to 5,000 distinct CDR3 sequences listed, 7.5% to 9% are singletons. The sequenced sample was PBMCs, either bulk or a sorted T-cell subset (CD4+, CD8+, memory, or dextramer-sorted; not recorded which), obtained more than 35 days after the first yellow fever vaccination. These receptors all stem from a man aged 18 to 30 who received the YFV17D yellow fever vaccine.

This clonotype was counted ten times or more. The CDR3 sequence is CASSSYISYNEQFF. Written as DNA, the CDR3 is TGTGCCAGCAGTTCGTATATCTCCTACAATGAGCAGTTCTTC. The rearrangement joins TRBV27 to TRBJ2-1; no clear D. V was cut by 4 bases and J by 0 bases, with 7 bases left in between. The CDR3 spans 14 residues. Germline-derived CDR1 and CDR2 are MNHEY and SMNVEV (reference sequence).

The table lists this clonotype with many counts. The genes are TRBV28 and TRBJ1-5, with D tentatively TRBD1 (6 bases). Germline CDR1 and CDR2: MDHEN and SYDVKM. CDR3 length: 12 residues. Trimming shortened V by 2 bases and J by 7 bases, and 6 bases separated the two germline ends. For the CDR3, the DNA is TGTGCCAGCAGTTTACAGGGGCAGCCCCAGCATTTT. It translates to CASSLQGQPQHF. Drawing the rest from reference TRBV28 and TRBJ1-5, the complete variable domain is DVKVTQSSRYLVKRTGEKVFLECVQDMDHENMFWYRQDPGLGLRLIYFSYDVKMKEKGDIPEGYSVSREKKERFSLILESASTNQTSMYLCASSLQGQPQHFGDGTRLSIL.

This clonotype has ten or more counts. This chain joins TRBV6-5 and TRBJ1-2, with D maybe TRBD1 (5 bases). V lost 5 bases and J lost 6, with 13 bases in between. The CDR3 spans 13 residues. Germline values: CDR1 MNHEY, CDR2 SVGAGI. CDR3 DNA sequence: TGTGCCAGCAGTCTTCTGGGGGTCAATGGCTACACCTTC. Protein: CASSLLGVNGYTF.

In this sample, this clonotype turned up many times. The chain carries TRBV12-3 or TRBV12-4 and TRBJ2-7; unclear D gene. The CDR3 runs 17 residues. V lost 3 bases to trimming and J lost 2 bases, with 20 bases between them. CDR3 sequence reads: CASSFWDKAPSPYEQYF. CDR3 sequence (DNA): TGTGCCAGCAGTTTCTGGGATAAGGCCCCATCCCCCTACGAGCAGTACTTC.

This clonotype was detected many times. This chain links TRBV5-1 with TRBJ2-7, with D maybe TRBD2 (5 bases). The V gene's germline CDR1 is SGHRS and CDR2 YFSETQ. The V and J ends lost 1 base and 2 bases respectively, with 7 bases between them. This CDR3 contains 13 residues. CDR3 sequence reads: CASSLTSTYEQYF. CDR3 DNA sequence: TGCGCCAGCAGCTTGACTAGTACCTACGAGCAGTACTTC.

This clonotype was recorded many times. V gene TRBV7-3 combines with J gene TRBJ2-4; a possible D gene is TRBD1 (5 bases). Per the germline V gene, CDR1 is SGHTA and CDR2 is FQGTGA. The germline V and J ends were trimmed by 5 bases and 13 bases, with 18 bases remaining between them. There are 13 residues in the CDR3. The CDR3 coding sequence is TGTGCCAGCAGCCCTCAGGTGGGGCAGTTACAGTACTTC. It codes for CASSPQVGQLQYF. Combining the CDR3 with reference TRBV7-3 and TRBJ2-4 gives the whole variable domain GAGVSQTPSNKVTEKGKYVELRCDPISGHTALYWYRQSLGQGPEFLIYFQGTGAADDSGLPNDRFFAVRPEGSVSTLKIQRTERGDSAVYLCASSPQVGQLQYFGAGTRLSVL.

Ten or more counts support this clonotype. The V call is TRBV24-1, the J call TRBJ1-1, with D hard to call. Germline CDR1 KGHDR, CDR2 SFDVKD. Trimming removed 3 bases from V and 0 bases from J, with 1 base in between. The CDR3 extends over 12 amino acids. The CDR3 sequence: CATSDVNTEAFF. The CDR3 region has the DNA TGTGCCACCAGTGATGTGAACACTGAAGCTTTCTTT.

In its sample, this clonotype was seen many times. J is TRBJ2-3 and V is TRBV11-2; the D is unclear. Germline assignment: CDR1 SGHAT and CDR2 FQNNGV. The CDR3 runs to 15 residues. The V end was cut by 5 bases, the J end by 0 bases, with 12 bases between. CDR3 sequence reads: CASSPTPLSTDTQYF. The CDR3 DNA sequence: TGTGCCAGCAGCCCGACACCTCTAAGCACAGATACGCAGTATTTT.

Ten or more counts support this clonotype. The chain uses TRBV5-1 and TRBJ2-2; possible D gene TRBD2, 6 bases. The CDR3 is made up of 17 amino acids. CDR1 is SGHRS and CDR2 is YFSETQ in the germline V gene. Trimming shortened V by 4 bases and J by 2 bases, and 18 bases separated the two germline ends. The DNA for the CDR3 is TGCGCCAGCAGCACACCTCCGGGGGACCCCAACACCGGGGAGCTGTTTTTT. Encoded protein: CASSTPPGDPNTGELFF.

The chain joins TRBV5-6 to TRBJ2-1; D is ambiguous. The CDR3 has 14 residues. The V end lost 9 bases, the J end lost 5 bases, and 18 bases lay between the germline ends. The germline V gene encodes CDR1 SGHDT and CDR2 YYEEEE. CDR3 loop: CAMSPGRRHNEQFF. The CDR3 DNA reads TGTGCCATGAGCCCCGGGCGACGGCACAATGAGCAGTTCTTC.

In this sample, this clonotype turned up many times. The chain employs TRBV7-2 and TRBJ2-7, with TRBD1 matching over 8 bases. CDR1 and CDR2 (germline): SGHTA, FQGNSA. The junction had 10 bases not matched to a gene; V was cut back by 5 bases and J by 4 bases. The CDR3 covers 15 residues. CDR3 bases: TGTGCCAGCAGCCCGGGGACAGGTGGGCATTACGAGCAGTACTTC. It translates to CASSPGTGGHYEQYF.

In its sample, this clonotype was seen many times. The chain recombines TRBV4-2 with TRBJ1-2; D is ambiguous. Germline CDR1 reads LGHNA; CDR2 reads YNFKEQ. This CDR3 has 16 residues. The germline V and J ends were trimmed by 4 bases and 8 bases, with 23 bases remaining between them. CDR3 bases: TGTGCCAGCAGCCGCTGGGCGATACCCGATCACGGCGGCTACACCTTC. It encodes CASSRWAIPDHGGYTF.

This clonotype was counted ten times or more. The chain links TRBV7-7 to TRBJ2-7; 11 bases are a match to TRBD2. With V trimmed by 5 bases and J by 7 bases, 10 bases remained unmatched. The CDR3 contains 15 residues. CDR1 is SSHAT and CDR2 is FNYEAQ in the germline V gene (reference sequence). The CDR3: CASSPSSGGILEQYF. CDR3 sequence (DNA): TGTGCCAGCAGCCCCTCTAGCGGGGGGATCTTGGAGCAGTACTTC.

The chain is built from TRBV3-1 and TRBJ2-1, with TRBD1 as a possible D gene (5 bases). CDR3 length: 15 amino acids. The V end was cut by 1 base, the J end by 4 bases, with 11 bases between. CDR1 and CDR2 (germline): LGHDT, YNNKEL (reference sequence). The CDR3 here is CASSQGRVFYNEQFF. CDR3 in DNA: TGTGCCAGCAGCCAAGGCAGGGTCTTTTACAATGAGCAGTTCTTC.

This clonotype has at least ten counts. The gene calls are TRBV27 and TRBJ2-7, with a possible D match to TRBD2 (6 bases). The V gene lost 5 bases and the J gene lost 6 bases, with 20 bases spanning the gap. The CDR3 length is 15 residues. The germline V gene has CDR1 MNHEY and CDR2 SMNVEV (reference sequence). CDR3 protein: CASSRSFRGLSEQYV. CDR3 DNA sequence: TGTGCCAGCAGTAGGTCCTTTCGGGGGTTGAGCGAGCAGTACGTC.

Within the sample, this clonotype is medium-sized (0.01 to 0.1%). The rearrangement joins TRBV4-1 to TRBJ2-2; D call uncertain. Germline V lookup: CDR1 MGHRA, CDR2 YSYEKL. Trimming shortened V by 1 base and J by 6 bases, and 12 bases separated the two germline ends. This CDR3 spans 15 amino acids. In DNA, the CDR3 is TGCGCCAGCAGCCAAGGGTTCAGGATGCCCGGGGAGCTGTTTTTT. Its protein is CASSQGFRMPGELFF.

This clonotype was seen ten or more times. The chain uses TRBV20-1 and TRBJ2-3; TRBD2 might be the D (5 bases). CDR1 DFQATT and CDR2 SNEGSKA come from the germline V gene (reference sequence). Trimming stripped 1 base from V and 1 base from J, with 9 bases between. The CDR3 loop spans 14 amino acids. CDR3 sequence (DNA): TGCAGTGCTAGAGCAGAAGCGGGCACAGATACGCAGTATTTT. This translates into CSARAEAGTDTQYF.

This clonotype was counted at least ten times. The V gene is TRBV4-2, the J gene TRBJ2-5; 9 bases agree with TRBD2. The V segment lost 5 bases and the J segment 4 bases; nucleotides outside the gene matches: 14. This CDR3 has 17 amino acids. The germline CDR1 and CDR2 sequences are LGHNA and YNFKEQ. CDR3 amino acids: CASSTPWASGVGETQYF. DNA for the CDR3: TGTGCCAGCAGCACACCATGGGCTAGCGGGGTGGGAGAGACCCAGTACTTC.

This clonotype has ten or more counts. V gene TRBV15 combines with J gene TRBJ2-5, with TRBD1 identical over 7 bases. The CDR3 has 21 amino acids. Trimming cost V 3 bases and J 4 bases; bases outside gene matches: 26. Germline-derived CDR1 and CDR2 are LNHNV and YYDKDF (reference sequence). CDR3 residues: CATSRRVLHTDPTGRRETQYF. CDR3 sequence (DNA): TGTGCCACCAGCAGGAGGGTCCTTCACACAGATCCGACAGGGCGGCGAGAGACCCAGTACTTC.

This clonotype has ten or more counts. CDR3 amino acids: CASSSRSYEQYF. In DNA form, the CDR3 reads TGTGCCAGCAGTTCCCGCTCCTACGAGCAGTACTTC. The genes are TRBV6-2 or TRBV6-3 and TRBJ2-7, with D unresolved. CDR3 size: 12 residues. V was shortened by 4 bases and J by 0 bases, with 4 bases between the two germline ends. The V gene's germline CDR1 is MNHEY and CDR2 SVGEGT.